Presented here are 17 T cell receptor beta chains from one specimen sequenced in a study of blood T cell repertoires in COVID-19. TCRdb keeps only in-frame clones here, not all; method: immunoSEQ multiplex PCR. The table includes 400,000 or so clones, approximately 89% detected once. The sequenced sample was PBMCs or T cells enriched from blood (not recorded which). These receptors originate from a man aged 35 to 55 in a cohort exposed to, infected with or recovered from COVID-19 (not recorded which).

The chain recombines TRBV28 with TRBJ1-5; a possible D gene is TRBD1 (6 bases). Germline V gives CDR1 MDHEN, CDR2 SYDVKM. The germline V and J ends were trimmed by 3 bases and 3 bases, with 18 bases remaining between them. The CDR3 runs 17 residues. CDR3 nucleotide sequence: TGTGCCAGCAGTTTTAACCCCGGACAGAAGATCAATCAGCCCCAGCATTTT. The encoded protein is CASSFNPGQKINQPQHF.

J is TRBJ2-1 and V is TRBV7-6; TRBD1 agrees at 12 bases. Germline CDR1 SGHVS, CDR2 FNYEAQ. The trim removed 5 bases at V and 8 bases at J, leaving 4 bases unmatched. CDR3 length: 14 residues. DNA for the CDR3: TGTGCCAGCAGCCCACGGGACAGGGGGCATGAGCAGTTCTTC. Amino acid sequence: CASSPRDRGHEQFF.

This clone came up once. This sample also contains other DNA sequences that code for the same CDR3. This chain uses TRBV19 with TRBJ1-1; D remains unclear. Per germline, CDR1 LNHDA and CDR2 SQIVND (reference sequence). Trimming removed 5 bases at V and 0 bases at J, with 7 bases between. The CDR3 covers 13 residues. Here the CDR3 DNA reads TGTGCCAGTAGTCAACAAGTGAACACTGAAGCTTTCTTT. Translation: CASSQQVNTEAFF.

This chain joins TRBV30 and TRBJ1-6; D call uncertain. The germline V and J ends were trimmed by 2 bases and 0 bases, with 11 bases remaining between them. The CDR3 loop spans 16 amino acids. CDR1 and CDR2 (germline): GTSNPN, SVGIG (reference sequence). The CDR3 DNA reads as TGTGCCTGGAGTCTCTATGTCGTCTCCTATAATTCACCCCTCCACTTT. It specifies CAWSLYVVSYNSPLHF.

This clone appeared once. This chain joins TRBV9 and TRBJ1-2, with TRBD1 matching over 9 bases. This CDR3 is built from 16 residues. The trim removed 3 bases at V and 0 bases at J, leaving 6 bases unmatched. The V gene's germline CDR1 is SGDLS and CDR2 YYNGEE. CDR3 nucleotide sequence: TGTGCCAGCAGCGCAGACAGGGGGAGAGCTAACTATGGCTACACCTTC. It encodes CASSADRGRANYGYTF.

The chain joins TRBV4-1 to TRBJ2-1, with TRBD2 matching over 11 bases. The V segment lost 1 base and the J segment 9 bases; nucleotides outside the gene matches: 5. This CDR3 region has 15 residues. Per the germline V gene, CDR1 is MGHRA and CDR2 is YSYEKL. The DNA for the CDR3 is TGCGCCAGCAGCCAAGCACTAGCGGGAGAGGCTGAGCAGTTCTTC. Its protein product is CASSQALAGEAEQFF.

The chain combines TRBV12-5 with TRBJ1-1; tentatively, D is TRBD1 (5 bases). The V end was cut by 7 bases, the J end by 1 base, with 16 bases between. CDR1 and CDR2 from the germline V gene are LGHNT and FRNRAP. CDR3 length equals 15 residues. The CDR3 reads CASAPPGDGNTEAFF. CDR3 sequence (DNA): TGTGCTAGTGCCCCACCGGGGGACGGGAACACTGAAGCTTTCTTT.

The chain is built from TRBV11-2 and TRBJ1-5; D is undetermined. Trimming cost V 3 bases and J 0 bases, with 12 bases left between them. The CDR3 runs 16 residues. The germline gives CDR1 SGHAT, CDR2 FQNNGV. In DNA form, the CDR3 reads TGTGCCAGCAGCTTGGGCAATGGGTTTAGCAATCAGCCCCAGCATTTT. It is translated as CASSLGNGFSNQPQHF.

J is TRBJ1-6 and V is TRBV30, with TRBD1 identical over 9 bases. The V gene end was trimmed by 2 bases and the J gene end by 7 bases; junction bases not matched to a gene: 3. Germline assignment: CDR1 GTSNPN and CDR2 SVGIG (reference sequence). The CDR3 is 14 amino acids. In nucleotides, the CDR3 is TGTGCCTGGAGTTGGGGACAGGGAAATTCACCCCTCCACTTT. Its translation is CAWSWGQGNSPLHF.

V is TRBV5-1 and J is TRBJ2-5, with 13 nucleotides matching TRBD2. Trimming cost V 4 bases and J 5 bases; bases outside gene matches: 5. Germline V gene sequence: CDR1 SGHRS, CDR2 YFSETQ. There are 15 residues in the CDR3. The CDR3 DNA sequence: TGCGCCAGCAGCCCGACTAGCGGGAGGCGGGAGACCCAGTACTTC. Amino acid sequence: CASSPTSGRRETQYF.

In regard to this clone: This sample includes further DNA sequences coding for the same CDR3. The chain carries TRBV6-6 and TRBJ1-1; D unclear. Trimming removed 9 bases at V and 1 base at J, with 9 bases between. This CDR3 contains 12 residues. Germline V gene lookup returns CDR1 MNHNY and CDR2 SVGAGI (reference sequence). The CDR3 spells CASRRGNTEAFF. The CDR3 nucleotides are TGTGCCAGTAGACGGGGGAACACTGAAGCTTTCTTT.

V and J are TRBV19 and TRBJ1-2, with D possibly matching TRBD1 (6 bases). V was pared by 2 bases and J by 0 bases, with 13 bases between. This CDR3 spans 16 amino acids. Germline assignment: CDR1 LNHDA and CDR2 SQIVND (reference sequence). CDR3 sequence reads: CASSIKMGATNYGYTF. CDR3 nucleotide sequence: TGTGCCAGTAGTATAAAGATGGGGGCTACTAACTATGGCTACACCTTC.

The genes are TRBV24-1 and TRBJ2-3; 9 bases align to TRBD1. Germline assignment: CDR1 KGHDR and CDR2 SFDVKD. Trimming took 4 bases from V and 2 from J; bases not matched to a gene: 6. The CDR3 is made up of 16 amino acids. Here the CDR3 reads CATSDTGTGNTDTQYF. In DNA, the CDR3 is TGTGCCACCAGTGACACCGGGACAGGGAACACAGATACGCAGTATTTT.

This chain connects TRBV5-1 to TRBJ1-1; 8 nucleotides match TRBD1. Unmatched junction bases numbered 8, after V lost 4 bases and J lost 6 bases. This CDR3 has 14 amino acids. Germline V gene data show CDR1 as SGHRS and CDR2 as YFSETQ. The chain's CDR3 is CASSPDRAGAEAFF. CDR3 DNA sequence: TGCGCCAGCAGCCCGGACAGGGCGGGTGCTGAAGCTTTCTTT.

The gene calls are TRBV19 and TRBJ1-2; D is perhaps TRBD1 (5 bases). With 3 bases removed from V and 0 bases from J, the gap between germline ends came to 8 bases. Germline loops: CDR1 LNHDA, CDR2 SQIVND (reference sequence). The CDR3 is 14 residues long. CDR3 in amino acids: CASSMQGTNYGYTF. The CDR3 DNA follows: TGTGCCAGTAGTATGCAGGGAACTAACTATGGCTACACCTTC.

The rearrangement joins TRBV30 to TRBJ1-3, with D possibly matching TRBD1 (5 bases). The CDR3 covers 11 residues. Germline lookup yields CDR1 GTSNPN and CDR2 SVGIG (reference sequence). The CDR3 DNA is TGTGGGGGGGGTTTAGGAAACACCATATATTTT. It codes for CGGGLGNTIYF.

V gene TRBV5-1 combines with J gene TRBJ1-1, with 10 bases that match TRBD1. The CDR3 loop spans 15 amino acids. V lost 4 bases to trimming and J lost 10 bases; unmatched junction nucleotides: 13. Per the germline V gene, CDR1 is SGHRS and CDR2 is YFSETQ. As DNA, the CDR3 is TGCGCCAGCAGCATCAATACGGGACAGGGGATGGGAGCTTTCTTT. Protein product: CASSINTGQGMGAFF. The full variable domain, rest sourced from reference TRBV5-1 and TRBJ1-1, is KAGVTQTPRYLIKTRGQQVTLSCSPISGHRSVSWYQQTPGQGLQFLFEYFSETQRNKGNFPGRFSGRQFSNSRSEMNVSTLELGDSALYLCASSINTGQGMGAFFGQGTRLTVV.